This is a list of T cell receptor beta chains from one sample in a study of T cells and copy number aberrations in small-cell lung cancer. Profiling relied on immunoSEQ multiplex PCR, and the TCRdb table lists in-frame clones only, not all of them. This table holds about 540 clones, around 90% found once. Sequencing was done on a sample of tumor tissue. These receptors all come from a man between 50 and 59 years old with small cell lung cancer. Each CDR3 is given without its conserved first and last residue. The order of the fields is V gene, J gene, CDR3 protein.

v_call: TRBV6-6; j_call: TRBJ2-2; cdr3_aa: ASMDATGELF
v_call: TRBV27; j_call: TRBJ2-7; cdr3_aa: ASSPTGAGEQY
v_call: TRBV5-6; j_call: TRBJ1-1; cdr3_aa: ASSGDVTEAF
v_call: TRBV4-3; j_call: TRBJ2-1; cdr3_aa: ASSPLGSGNEQF
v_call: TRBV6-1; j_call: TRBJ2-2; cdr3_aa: ASSEEAGNTGELF
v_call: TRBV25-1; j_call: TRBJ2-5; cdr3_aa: ASSVTGATAQETQY
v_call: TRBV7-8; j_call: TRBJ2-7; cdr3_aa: ASSLGPGEQY
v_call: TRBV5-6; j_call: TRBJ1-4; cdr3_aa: ASSPGTGIDEKLF
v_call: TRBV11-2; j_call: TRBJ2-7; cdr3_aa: ASSFPTNTYEQY
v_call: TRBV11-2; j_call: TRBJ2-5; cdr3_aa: ASSLGLAGVGETQY
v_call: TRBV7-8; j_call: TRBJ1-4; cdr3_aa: ASSYGTGILTNEKLF
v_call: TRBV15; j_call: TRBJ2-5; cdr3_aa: ATSREEGYQETQY
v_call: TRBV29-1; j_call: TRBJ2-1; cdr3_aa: SVGRLAGVEQF
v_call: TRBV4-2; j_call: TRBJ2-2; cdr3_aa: ASSQDGAGTNTGELF
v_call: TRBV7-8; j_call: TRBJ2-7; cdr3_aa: ASSLIPGGPYEQY
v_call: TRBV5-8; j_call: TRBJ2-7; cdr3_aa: ASSLAERDEQY
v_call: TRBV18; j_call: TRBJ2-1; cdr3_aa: ASSISRDNEQF
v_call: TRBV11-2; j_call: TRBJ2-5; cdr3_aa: ASSTVIAGEWEETQY
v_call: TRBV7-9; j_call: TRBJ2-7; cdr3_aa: ASSPNQPGPEQY
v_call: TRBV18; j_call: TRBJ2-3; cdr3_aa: ASSNGKGTDTQY
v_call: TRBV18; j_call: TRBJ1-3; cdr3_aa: ASSPPGQGNTIY
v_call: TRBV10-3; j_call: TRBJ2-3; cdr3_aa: AIRSEAEGSTDTQY
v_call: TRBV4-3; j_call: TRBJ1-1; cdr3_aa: ASSQGTWDTEAF
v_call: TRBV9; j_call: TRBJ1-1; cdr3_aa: ASSVSGDTEAF
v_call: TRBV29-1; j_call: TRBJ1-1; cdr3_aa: SGGQGTTEAF
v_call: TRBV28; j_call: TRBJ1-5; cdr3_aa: ASSLDRGQPQH
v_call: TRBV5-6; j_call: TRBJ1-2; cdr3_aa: ASSYQRDGYT
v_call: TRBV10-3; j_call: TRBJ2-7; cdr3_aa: AIGDAGLNYEQY
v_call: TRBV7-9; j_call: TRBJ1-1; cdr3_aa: ASSLAGNTEAF
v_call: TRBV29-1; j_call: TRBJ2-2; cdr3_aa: SVEGEGDGELF
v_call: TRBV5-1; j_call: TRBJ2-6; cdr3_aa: ASSNTRSGANVLT
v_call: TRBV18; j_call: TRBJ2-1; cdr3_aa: ASSLPPGQGSYNEQF
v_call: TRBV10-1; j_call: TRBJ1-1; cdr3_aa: ASSDRGWTEAF
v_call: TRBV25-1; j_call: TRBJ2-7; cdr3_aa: ASSRNFYEQY
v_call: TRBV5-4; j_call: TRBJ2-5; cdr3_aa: ASSPRREATETQY
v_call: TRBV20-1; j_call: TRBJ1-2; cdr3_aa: SARDVVGYT
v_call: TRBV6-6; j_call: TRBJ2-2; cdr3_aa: ASSYITGELF
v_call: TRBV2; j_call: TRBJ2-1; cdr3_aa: ASRGTSGGNEQF
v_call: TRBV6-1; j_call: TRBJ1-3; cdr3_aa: ASRGAGDTIY
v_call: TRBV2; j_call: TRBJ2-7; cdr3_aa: ASRRQAGGEQY
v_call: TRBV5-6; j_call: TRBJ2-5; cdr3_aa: ASSLYSRQETQY
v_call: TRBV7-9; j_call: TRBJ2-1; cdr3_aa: ASSPYGTFNEQF
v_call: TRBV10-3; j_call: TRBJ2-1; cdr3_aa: AISETEKNNEQF
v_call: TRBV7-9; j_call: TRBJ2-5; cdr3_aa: ASRRQGEFETQY
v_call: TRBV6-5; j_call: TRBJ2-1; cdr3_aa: ASSYYPDHHNEQF
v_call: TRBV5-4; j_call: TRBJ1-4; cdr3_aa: ASSLRRGEKLF
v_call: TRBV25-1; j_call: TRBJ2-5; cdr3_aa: ASSRGASYAETQY
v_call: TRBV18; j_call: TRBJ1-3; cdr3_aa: ASSPRAGQIGNTIY
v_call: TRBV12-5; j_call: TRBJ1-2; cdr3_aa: ASGLTPNGRGQYGYT
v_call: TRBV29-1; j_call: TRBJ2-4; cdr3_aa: SVESPSGSRNVQY
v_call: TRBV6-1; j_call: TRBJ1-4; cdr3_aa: ASEAGRETEKLF
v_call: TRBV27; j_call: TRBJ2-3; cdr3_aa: ASSLNGDTQY
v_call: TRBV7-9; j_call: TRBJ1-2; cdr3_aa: ATRRVDDGYT